The clone carrying this TCR beta chain was seen just once. This sample is drawn from a study of blood T cell repertoires in COVID-19. As for the study in general: From T cells, B-cell-depleted T cells, or PBMCs came the material, which was cDNA or gDNA.

Germline-derived CDR1 and CDR2 are SGDLS and YYNGEE. This CDR3 contains 16 residues. V shed 1 base and J shed 0 bases, with 10 bases lying between them. The assay was immunoSEQ multiplex PCR, and TCRdb's table has in-frame clones only and misses some. The data contain approximately 200,000 clones, roughly three quarters of them singletons. This chain links TRBV9 with TRBJ2-2; tentative D call: TRBD1 (5 bases). This clonotype was sampled from a woman aged 40 to 50 with COVID-19, enrolled during active disease. The sample consisted of peripheral blood. The chain's CDR3 is CASSVQGNTNTGELFF. The CDR3 coding sequence is TGTGCCAGCAGCGTACAGGGCAATACGAACACCGGGGAGCTGTTTTTT. Together with reference TRBV9 and TRBJ2-2, the CDR3 gives the full variable domain: DSGVTQTPKHLITATGQRVTLRCSPRSGDLSVYWYQQSLDQGLQFLIQYYNGEERAKGNILERFSAQQFPDLHSELNLSSLELGDSALYFCASSVQGNTNTGELFFGEGSRLTVL.